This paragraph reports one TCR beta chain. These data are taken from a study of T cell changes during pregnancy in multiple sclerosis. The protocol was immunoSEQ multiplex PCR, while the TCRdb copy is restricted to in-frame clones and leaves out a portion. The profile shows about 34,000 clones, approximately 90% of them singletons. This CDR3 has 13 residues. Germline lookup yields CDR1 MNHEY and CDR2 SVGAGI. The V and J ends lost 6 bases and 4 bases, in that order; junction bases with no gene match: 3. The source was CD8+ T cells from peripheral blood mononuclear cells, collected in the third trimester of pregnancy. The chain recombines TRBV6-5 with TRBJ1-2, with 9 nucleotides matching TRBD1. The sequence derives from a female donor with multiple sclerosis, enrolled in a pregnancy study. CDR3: CASRGQGSYGYTF. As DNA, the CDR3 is TGTGCCAGCAGGGGACAGGGAAGCTATGGCTACACCTTC.